This TCR beta chain was sequenced during a study of vaccination and CD4 T cells after COVID-19. The wider study: The cells were exposed to overlapping spike peptides originating from SARS-CoV-2, HCoV-NL63, HCoV-OC43 and HCoV-229E for stimulation.

Notes on this clonotype: What it binds is unknown.

As for treatment: approximately nine-day PBMC culture with coronavirus spike peptide pools or control peptides (ViraFEST assay). Before the COVID-19 pandemic (2011-2018), CD4+ T cells were obtained from the unexposed donor. An Oncomine TCR Beta short-read assay was used to sequence the DNA from cultured CD4+ T cells. TCRdb ran MiXCR on the PCR reads and lists one entry per CDR3 protein. Of 6,500 to 10,000 distinct CDR3 sequences listed, 45% to 50% are singletons. The junction had 3 bases not matched to a gene; V was cut back by 4 bases and J by 4 bases. The germline CDR1 and CDR2 sequences are MGHRA and YSYEKL. The CDR3 runs to 15 residues.

Sequencing was done on a sample of CD4+ T cells from blood, cultured in vitro. The V call is TRBV4-1, the J call TRBJ2-2; TRBD1 matches at 10 bases. The receptor was isolated from a human donor in good health. CDR3 region: CASSLGQGGTGELFF. The CDR3, as DNA: TGCGCCAGCAGCCTTGGACAGGGGGGCACCGGGGAGCTGTTTTTT.